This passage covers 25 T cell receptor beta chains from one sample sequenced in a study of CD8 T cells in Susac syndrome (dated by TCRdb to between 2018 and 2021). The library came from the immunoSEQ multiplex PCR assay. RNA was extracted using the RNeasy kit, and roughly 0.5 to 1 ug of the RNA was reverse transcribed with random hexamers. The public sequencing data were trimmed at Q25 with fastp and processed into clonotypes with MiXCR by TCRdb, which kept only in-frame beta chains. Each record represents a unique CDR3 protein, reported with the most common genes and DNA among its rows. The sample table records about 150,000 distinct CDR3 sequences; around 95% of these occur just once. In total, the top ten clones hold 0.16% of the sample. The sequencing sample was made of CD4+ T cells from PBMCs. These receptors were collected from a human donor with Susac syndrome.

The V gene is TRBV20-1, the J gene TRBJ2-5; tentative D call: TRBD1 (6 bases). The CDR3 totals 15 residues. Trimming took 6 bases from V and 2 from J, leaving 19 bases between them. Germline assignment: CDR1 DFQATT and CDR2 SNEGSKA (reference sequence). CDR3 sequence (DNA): TGCAGTGCCACCGTGGACAGCCACACTCAAGAGACCCAGTACTTC. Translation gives CSATVDSHTQETQYF.

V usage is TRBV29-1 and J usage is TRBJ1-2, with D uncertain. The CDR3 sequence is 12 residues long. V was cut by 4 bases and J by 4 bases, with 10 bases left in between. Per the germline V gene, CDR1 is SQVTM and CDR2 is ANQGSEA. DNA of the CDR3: TGCAGCGTTGCGCTGGCGGGCTATGGCTACACCTTC. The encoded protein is CSVALAGYGYTF. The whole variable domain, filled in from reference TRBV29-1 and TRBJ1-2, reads SAVISQKPSRDICQRGTSLTIQCQVDSQVTMMFWYRQQPGQSLTLIATANQGSEATYESGFVIDKFPISRPNLTFSTLTVSNMSPEDSSIYLCSVALAGYGYTFGSGTRLTVV.

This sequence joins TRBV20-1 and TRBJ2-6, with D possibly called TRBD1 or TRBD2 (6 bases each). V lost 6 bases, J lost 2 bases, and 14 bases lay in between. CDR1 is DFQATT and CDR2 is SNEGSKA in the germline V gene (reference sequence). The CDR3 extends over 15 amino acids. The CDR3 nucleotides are TGCAGTGCCCGGGGGCGGGGTACTGGGGCCAACGTCCTGACTTTC. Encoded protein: CSARGRGTGANVLTF.

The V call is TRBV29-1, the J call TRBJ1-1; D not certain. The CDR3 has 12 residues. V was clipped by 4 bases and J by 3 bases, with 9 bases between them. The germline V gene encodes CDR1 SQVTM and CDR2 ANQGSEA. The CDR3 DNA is TGCAGCGTTGGTGAGGGTCACACTGAAGCTTTCTTT. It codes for CSVGEGHTEAFF.

The CDR3 reads CASGLTTEGTDTQYF. The CDR3 region has the DNA TGTGCTAGTGGTTTGACGACAGAGGGCACAGATACGCAGTATTTT. This rearrangement joins TRBV12-5 to TRBJ2-3; possible D gene TRBD1, 5 bases. Looked up from germline, CDR1 is LGHNT and CDR2 is FRNRAP. With 2 bases removed from V and 1 base from J, the gap between germline ends came to 10 bases. The CDR3 spans 15 residues.

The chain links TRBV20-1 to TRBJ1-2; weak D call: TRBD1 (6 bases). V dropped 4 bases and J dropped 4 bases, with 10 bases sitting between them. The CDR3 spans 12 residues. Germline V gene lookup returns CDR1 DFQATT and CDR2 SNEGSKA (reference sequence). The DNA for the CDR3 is TGCAGTGCTACCCGAGGGGGCTATGGCTACACCTTC. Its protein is CSATRGGYGYTF.

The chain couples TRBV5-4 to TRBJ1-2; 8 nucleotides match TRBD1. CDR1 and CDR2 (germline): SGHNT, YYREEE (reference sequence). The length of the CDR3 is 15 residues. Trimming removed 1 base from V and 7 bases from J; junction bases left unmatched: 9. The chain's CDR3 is CASSLFVQGASGYTF. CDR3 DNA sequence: TGTGCCAGCAGCTTGTTCGTCCAGGGGGCTAGTGGCTACACCTTC.

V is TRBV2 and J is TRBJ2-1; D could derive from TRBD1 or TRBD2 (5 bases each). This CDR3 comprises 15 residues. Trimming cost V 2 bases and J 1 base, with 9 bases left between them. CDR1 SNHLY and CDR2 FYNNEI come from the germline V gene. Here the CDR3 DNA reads TGTGCCAGCAGTGAACCCGGGACGTCCTACAATGAGCAGTTCTTC. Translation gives CASSEPGTSYNEQFF.

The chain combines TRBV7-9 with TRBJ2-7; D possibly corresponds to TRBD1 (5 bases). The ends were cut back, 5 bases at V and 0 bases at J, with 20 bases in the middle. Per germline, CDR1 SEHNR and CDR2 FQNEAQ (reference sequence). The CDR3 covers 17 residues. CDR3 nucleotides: TGTGCCAGCAGCAACCCTACGACAGCCTTAAGCTCCTACGAGCAGTACTTC. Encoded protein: CASSNPTTALSSYEQYF.

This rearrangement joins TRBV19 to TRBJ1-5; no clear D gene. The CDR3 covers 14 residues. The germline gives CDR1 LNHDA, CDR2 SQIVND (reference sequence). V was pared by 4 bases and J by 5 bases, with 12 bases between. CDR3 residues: CASSTYGRDQPQHF. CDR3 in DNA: TGTGCCAGTAGTACGTACGGGAGGGATCAGCCCCAGCATTTT.

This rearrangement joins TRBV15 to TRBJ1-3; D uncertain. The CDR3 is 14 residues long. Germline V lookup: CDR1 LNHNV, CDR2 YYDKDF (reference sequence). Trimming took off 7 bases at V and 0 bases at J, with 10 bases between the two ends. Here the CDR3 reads CATTATVSGNTIYF. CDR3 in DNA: TGTGCCACCACCGCGACGGTCTCTGGAAACACCATATATTTT.

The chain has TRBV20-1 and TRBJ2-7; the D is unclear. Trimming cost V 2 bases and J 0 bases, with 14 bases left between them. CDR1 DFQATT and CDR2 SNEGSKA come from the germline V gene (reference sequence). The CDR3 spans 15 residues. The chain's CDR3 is CSARRYRSSSYEQYF. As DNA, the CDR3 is TGCAGTGCTAGACGGTACAGAAGCAGCTCCTACGAGCAGTACTTC.

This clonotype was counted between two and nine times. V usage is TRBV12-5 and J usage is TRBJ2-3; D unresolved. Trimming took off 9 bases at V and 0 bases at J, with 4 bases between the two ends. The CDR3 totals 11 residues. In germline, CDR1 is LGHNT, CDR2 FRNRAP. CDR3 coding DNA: TGTGCTAGCCGTAGCACAGATACGCAGTATTTT. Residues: CASRSTDTQYF.

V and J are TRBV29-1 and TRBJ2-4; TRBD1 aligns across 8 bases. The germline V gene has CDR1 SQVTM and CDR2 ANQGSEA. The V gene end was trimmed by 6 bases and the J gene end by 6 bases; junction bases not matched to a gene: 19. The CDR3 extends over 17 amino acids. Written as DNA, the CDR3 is TGCAGCGTCGTACAGGGACGGACAGGGAGAGACAGAAACATTCAGTACTTC. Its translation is CSVVQGRTGRDRNIQYF.

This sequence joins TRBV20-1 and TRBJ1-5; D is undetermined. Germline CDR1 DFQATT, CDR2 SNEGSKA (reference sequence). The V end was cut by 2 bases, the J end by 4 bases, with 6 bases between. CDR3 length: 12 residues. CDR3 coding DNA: TGCAGTGCTAGAAGACAAAATCAGCCCCAGCATTTT. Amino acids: CSARRQNQPQHF.

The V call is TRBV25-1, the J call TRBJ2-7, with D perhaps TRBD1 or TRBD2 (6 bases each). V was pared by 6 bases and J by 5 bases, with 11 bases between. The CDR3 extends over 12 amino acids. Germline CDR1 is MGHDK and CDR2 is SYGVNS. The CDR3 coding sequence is TGTGCCAGCAGCGGAGGGACAAACGAGCAGTACTTC. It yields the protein CASSGGTNEQYF.

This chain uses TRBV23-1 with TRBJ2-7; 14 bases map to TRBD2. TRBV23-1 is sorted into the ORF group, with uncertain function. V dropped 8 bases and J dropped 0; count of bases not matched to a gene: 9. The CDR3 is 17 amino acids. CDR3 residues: CASRTRLAGGLSYEQYF. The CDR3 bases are TGCGCCAGCCGCACCAGACTAGCGGGGGGGCTCTCCTACGAGCAGTACTTC.

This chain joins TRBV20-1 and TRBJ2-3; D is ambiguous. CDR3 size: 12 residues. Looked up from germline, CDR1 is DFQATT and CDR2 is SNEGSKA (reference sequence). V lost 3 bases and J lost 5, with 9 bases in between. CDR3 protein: CSARSLVDTQYF. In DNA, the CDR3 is TGCAGTGCTAGGTCGCTGGTAGATACGCAGTATTTT.

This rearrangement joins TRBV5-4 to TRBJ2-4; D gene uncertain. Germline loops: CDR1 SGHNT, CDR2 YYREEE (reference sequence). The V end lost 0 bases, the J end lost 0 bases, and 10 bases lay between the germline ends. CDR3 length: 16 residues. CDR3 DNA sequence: TGTGCCAGCAGCTTGGGGCAACCCCTAGCCAAAAACATTCAGTACTTC. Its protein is CASSLGQPLAKNIQYF.

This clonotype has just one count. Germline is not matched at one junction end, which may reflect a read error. In DNA, the CDR3 is TGCAGTGCCAGAGGACAGGCAGGAATGTCCTACGAGCAGTACTTC. This encodes CSARGQAGMSYEQYF. The gene calls are TRBV20-1 and TRBJ2-7; TRBD1 matches 7 bases. Germline V gives CDR1 DFQATT, CDR2 SNEGSKA (reference sequence). The CDR3 spans 15 residues.

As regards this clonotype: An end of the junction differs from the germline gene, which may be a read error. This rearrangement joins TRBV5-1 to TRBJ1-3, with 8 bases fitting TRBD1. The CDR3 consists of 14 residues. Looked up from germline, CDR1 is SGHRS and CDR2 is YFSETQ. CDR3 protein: CASSLADRGTTIYF. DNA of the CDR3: TGCGCCAGCAGCTTGGCCGACAGGGGAACCACCATATATTTT.

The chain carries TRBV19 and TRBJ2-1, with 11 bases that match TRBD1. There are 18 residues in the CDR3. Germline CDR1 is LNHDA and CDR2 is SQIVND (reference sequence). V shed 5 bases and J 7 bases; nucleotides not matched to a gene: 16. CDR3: CASSYSRPGTGGSNEQFF. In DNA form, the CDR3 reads TGTGCCAGTAGTTACTCCCGGCCGGGGACAGGGGGTTCTAATGAGCAGTTCTTC.

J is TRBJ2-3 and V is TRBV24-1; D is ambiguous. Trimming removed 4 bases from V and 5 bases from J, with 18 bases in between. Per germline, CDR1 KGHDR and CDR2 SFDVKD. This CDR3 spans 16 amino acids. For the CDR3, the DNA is TGTGCCACCAGTGACTCCATGGACGGATCGATAGATACGCAGTATTTT. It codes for CATSDSMDGSIDTQYF.

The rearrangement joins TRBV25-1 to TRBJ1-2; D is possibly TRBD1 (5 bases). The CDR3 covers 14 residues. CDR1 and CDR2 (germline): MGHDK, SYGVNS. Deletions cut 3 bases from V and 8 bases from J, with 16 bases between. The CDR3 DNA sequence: TGTGCCAGCAGTGAGGGGGACGTAGGCCAGGGCTACACCTTC. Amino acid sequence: CASSEGDVGQGYTF.

The CDR3 reads CSAGQGVSEQYF. Here the CDR3 DNA reads TGCAGCGCCGGACAGGGAGTATCCGAGCAGTACTTC. V gene TRBV29-1 combines with J gene TRBJ2-7; 8 positions agree with TRBD1. The CDR3 totals 12 residues. The V and J ends lost 7 bases and 6 bases, in that order; junction bases with no gene match: 8. The germline V gene encodes CDR1 SQVTM and CDR2 ANQGSEA.